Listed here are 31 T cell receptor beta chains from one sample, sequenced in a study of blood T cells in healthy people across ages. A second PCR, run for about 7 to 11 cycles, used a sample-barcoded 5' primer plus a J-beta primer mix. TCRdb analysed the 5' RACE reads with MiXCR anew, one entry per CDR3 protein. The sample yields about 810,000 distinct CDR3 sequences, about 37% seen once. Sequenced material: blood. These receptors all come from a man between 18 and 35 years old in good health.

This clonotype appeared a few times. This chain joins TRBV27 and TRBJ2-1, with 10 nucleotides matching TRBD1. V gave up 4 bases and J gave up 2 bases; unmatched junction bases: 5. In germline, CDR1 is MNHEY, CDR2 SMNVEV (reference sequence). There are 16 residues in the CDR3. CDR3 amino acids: CASSSPGQGPYNEQFF. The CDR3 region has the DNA TGTGCCAGCAGTTCACCGGGACAGGGGCCCTACAATGAGCAGTTCTTC.

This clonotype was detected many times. The CDR3: CASRLMGRPEQYF. In DNA, the CDR3 is TGTGCCAGCAGATTAATGGGCCGTCCCGAGCAGTACTTC. The rearrangement links TRBV6-5 to TRBJ2-7; D ambiguous. The CDR3 loop spans 13 amino acids. The V and J ends lost 6 bases and 6 bases respectively, with 15 bases between them. Germline V gene data show CDR1 as MNHEY and CDR2 as SVGAGI.

The CDR3 nucleotides read TGTGCCTGGAGTAATGGGCAGGGGAGAGCCTACGAGCAGTACTTC. This codes for CAWSNGQGRAYEQYF. The chain has TRBV30 and TRBJ2-7, with a tentative D call TRBD1 (6 bases). The CDR3 is 15 amino acids. Germline assignment: CDR1 GTSNPN and CDR2 SVGIG (reference sequence). Trimming removed 2 bases from V and 2 bases from J, with 16 bases in between.

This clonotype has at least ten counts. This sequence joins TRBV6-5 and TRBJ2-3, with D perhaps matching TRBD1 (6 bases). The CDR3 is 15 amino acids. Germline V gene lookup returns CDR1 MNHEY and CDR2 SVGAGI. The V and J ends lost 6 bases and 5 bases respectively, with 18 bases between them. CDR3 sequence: CASSPGVGAGDTQYF. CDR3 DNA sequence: TGTGCCAGCAGCCCAGGAGTGGGGGCAGGAGATACGCAGTATTTT.

In DNA, the CDR3 is TGCAGTGCTAGAGATTTTGGGGGGCAAACAGATACGCAGTATTTT. Translated: CSARDFGGQTDTQYF. The rearrangement uses TRBV20-1 and TRBJ2-3; D is possibly TRBD1 or TRBD2 (6 bases each). This CDR3 contains 15 residues. The V end lost 0 bases, the J end lost 3 bases, and 13 bases lay between the germline ends. The germline V gene encodes CDR1 DFQATT and CDR2 SNEGSKA (reference sequence).

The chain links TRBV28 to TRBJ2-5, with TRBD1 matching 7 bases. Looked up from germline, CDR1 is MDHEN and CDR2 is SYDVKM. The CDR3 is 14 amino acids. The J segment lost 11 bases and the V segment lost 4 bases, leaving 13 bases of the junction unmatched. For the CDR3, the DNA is TGTGCCAGCAGTTCCGGCGAGGGGGCCGGTGAGCAGTACTTC. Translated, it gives CASSSGEGAGEQYF. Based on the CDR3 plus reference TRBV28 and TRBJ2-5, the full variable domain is DVKVTQSSRYLVKRTGEKVFLECVQDMDHENMFWYRQDPGLGLRLIYFSYDVKMKEKGDIPEGYSVSREKKERFSLILESASTNQTSMYLCASSSGEGAGEQYFGPGTRLLVL.

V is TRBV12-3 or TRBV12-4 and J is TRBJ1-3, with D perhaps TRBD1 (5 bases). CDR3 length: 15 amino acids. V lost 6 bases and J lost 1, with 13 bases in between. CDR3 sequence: CASRARDPSGNTIYF. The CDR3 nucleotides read TGTGCCAGCAGAGCTCGGGACCCTTCTGGAAACACCATATATTTT.

The CDR3 protein is CATRDISGSSYNEQFF. As DNA, the CDR3 is TGTGCCACCAGGGACATCTCAGGGAGCTCCTACAATGAGCAGTTCTTC. The V and J genes are TRBV15 and TRBJ2-1, with D tentatively TRBD1 or TRBD2 (5 bases each). CDR1 and CDR2 from the germline V gene are LNHNV and YYDKDF (reference sequence). The CDR3 runs to 16 residues. V lost 6 bases and J lost 0, with 15 bases in between.

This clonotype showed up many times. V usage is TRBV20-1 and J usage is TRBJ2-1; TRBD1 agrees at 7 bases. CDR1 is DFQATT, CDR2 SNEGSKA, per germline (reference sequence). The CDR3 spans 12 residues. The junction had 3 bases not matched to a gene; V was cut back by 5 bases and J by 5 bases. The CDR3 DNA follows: TGCAGTGCTGGCGGACAGGACAATGAGCAGTTCTTC. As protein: CSAGGQDNEQFF.

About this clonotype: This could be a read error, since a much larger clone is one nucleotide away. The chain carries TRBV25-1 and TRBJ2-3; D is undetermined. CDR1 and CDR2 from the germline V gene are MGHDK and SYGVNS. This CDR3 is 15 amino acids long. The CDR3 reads CASSGSQLSTDAQYF. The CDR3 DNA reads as TGTGCCAGCAGTGGGTCACAGCTATCCACAGATGCGCAGTATTTT.

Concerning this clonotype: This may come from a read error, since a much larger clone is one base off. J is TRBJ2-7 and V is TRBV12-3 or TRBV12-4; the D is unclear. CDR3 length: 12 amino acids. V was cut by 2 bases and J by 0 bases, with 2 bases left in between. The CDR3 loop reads CASSLHSYEQYF. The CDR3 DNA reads TGTGCCAGCAGTTTACACTCCTACGAGCAGTACTTC.

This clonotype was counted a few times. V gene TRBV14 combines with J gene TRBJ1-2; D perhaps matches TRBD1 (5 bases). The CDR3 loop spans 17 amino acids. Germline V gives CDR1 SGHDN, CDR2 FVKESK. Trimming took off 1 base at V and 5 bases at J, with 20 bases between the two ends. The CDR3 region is CASSQGTQNPPAYGYTF. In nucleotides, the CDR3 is TGTGCCAGCAGCCAAGGGACACAGAACCCACCTGCTTATGGCTACACCTTC.

In DNA, the CDR3 is TGCAGCGTTGAAGAGGCGTGGGGGGTTGAAAGCATTCAGTACTTC. This codes for CSVEEAWGVESIQYF. The rearrangement joins TRBV29-1 to TRBJ2-5, with D perhaps TRBD2 (6 bases). The tail of the sequence fits TRBJ2-4 better, so the J call may be wrong. The CDR3 consists of 15 residues. Germline CDR1 reads SQVTM; CDR2 reads ANQGSEA.

DNA of the CDR3: TGTGCCAGCAGCTTAACGGCAGGGGACGAAAAACTGTTTTTT. It specifies CASSLTAGDEKLFF. This rearrangement joins TRBV7-2 to TRBJ1-4; the D gene is possibly TRBD1 (6 bases). The CDR3 runs 14 residues. Germline V gene data show CDR1 as SGHTA and CDR2 as FQGNSA. The germline V and J ends were trimmed by 2 bases and 8 bases, with 12 bases remaining between them.

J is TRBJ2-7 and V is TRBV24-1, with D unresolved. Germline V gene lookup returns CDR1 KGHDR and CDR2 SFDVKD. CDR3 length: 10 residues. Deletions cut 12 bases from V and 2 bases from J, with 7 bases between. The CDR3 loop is CAGLPYEQYF. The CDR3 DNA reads TGTGCCGGCCTGCCCTACGAGCAGTACTTC.

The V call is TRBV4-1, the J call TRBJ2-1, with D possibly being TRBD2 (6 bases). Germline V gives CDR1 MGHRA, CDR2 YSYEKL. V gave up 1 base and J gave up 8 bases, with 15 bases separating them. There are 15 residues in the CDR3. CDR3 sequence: CASSQGRREIDEQFF. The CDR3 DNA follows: TGCGCCAGCAGCCAAGGTCGGCGGGAAATTGATGAGCAGTTCTTC.

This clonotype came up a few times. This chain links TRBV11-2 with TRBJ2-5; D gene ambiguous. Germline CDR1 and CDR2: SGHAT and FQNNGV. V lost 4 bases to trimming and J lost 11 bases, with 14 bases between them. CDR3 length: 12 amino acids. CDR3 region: CASSSLTNEQYF. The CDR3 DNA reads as TGTGCCAGCAGCTCCCTCACGAATGAGCAGTACTTC.

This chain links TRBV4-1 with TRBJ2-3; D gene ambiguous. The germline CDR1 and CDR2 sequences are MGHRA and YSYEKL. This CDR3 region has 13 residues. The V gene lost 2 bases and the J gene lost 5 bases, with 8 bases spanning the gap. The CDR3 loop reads CASSQSTGDTQYF. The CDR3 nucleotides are TGCGCCAGCAGCCAATCAACCGGAGATACGCAGTATTTT.

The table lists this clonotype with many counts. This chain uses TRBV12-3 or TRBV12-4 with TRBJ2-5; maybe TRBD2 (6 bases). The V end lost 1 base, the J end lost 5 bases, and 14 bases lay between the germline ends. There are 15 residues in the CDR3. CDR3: CASSLGGVREETQYF. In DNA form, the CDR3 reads TGTGCCAGCAGTTTAGGGGGGGTTCGGGAGGAGACCCAGTACTTC.

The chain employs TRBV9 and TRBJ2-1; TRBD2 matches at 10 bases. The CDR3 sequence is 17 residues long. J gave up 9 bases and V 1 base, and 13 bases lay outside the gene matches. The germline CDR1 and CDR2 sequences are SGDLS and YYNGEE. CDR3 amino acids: CASSVHESGGAVREQFF. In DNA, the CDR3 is TGTGCCAGCAGCGTACACGAAAGCGGGGGGGCTGTGCGTGAGCAGTTCTTC.

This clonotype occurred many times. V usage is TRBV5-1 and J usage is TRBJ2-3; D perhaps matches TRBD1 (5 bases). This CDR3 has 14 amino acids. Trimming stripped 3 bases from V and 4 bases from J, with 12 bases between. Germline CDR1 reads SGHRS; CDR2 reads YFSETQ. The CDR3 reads CASSSVVGADTQYF. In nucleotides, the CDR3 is TGCGCCAGCAGCTCGGTCGTAGGGGCAGATACGCAGTATTTT.

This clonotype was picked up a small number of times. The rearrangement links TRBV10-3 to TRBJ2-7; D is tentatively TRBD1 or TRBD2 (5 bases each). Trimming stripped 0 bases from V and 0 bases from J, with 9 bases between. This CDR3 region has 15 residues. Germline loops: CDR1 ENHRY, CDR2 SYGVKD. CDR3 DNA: TGTGCCATCAGTGAGTCCGCAGGGACCTCCTACGAGCAGTACTTC. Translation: CAISESAGTSYEQYF.

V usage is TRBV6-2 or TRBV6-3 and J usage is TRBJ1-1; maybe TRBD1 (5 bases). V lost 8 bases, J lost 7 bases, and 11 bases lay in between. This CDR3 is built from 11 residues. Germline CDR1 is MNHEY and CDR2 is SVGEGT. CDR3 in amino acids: CASLTGGEAFF. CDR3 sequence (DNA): TGTGCCAGCCTGACGGGGGGTGAAGCTTTCTTT.

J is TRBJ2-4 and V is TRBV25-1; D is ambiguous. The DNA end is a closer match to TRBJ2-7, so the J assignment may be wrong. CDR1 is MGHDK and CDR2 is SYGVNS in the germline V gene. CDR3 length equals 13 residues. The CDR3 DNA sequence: TGTGCCAGCAGTGAATCATACGGACGCGAGCAGTACTTC. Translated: CASSESYGREQYF.

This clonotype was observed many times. The CDR3 nucleotides read TGCAGCGCGGGACAGGGACGAGATGGTGGCTACACCTTC. Its translation: CSAGQGRDGGYTF. The chain joins TRBV20-1 to TRBJ1-2, with TRBD1 identical over 9 bases. Germline values: CDR1 DFQATT, CDR2 SNEGSKA (reference sequence). The CDR3 has 13 residues.

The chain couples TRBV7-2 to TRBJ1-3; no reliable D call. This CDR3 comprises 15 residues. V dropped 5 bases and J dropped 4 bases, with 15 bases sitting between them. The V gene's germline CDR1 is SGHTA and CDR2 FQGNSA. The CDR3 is CASSARDIPGNTIYF. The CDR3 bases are TGTGCCAGCAGCGCTCGGGATATCCCGGGAAACACCATATATTTT. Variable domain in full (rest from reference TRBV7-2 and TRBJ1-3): GAGVSQSPSNKVTEKGKDVELRCDPISGHTALYWYRQSLGQGLEFLIYFQGNSAPDKSGLPSDRFSAERTGGSVSTLTIQRTQQEDSAVYLCASSARDIPGNTIYFGEGSWLTVV.

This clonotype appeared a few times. The CDR3 reads CASGGRRGSMNTEAFF. In nucleotides, the CDR3 is TGTGCCAGCGGCGGTAGGCGAGGGTCGATGAACACTGAAGCTTTCTTT. The rearrangement links TRBV25-1 to TRBJ1-1; D ambiguous. Trimming took off 8 bases at V and 0 bases at J, with 19 bases between the two ends. The CDR3 covers 16 residues. In germline, CDR1 is MGHDK, CDR2 SYGVNS.

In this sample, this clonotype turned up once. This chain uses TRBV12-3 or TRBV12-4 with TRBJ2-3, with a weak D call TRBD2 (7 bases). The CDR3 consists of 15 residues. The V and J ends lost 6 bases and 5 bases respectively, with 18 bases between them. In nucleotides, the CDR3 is TGTGCCAGCAGAGGCGCGGGGGCAAAAAAAGATACGCAGTATTTT. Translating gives CASRGAGAKKDTQYF.

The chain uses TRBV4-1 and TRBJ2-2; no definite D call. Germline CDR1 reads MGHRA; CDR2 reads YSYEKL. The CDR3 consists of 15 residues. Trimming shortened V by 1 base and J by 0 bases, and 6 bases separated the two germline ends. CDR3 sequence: CASSQGPANTGELFF. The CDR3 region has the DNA TGCGCCAGCAGCCAAGGGCCCGCGAACACCGGGGAGCTGTTTTTT.

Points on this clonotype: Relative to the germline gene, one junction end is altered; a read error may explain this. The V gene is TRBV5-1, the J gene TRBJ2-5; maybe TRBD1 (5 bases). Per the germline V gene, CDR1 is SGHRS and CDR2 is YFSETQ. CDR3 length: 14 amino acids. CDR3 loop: CAGSFLQGQETQYF. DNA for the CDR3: TGCGCCGGCAGCTTCCTCCAGGGACAAGAGACCCAGTACTTC.

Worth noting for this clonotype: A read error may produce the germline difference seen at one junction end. CDR3: CASSQAGGSTETQYF. Here the CDR3 DNA reads TGCGCCAGCAGCCAAGCGGGGGGGAGCACAGAGACGCAGTATTTT. This chain connects TRBV4-3 to TRBJ2-3; 8 positions agree with TRBD2. The germline V gene encodes CDR1 LGHNA and CDR2 YSLEER. The CDR3 sequence is 15 residues long.